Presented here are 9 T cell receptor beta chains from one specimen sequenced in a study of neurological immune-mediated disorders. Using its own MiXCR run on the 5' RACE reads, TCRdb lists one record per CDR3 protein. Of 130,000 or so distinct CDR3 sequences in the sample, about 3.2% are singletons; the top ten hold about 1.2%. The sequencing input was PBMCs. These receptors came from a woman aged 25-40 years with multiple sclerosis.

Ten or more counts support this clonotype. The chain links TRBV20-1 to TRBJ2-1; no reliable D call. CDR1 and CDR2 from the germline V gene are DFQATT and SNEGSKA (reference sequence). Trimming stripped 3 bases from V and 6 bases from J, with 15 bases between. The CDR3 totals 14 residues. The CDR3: CSARDARRPNEQFF. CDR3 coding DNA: TGCAGTGCTAGGGACGCTCGTAGGCCCAATGAGCAGTTCTTC.

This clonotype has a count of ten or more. CDR3 nucleotide sequence: TGTGCCAGCAGTTTAGGGGGGACTAGCGGGAGTGGTATAGATACGCAGTATTTT. It is translated as CASSLGGTSGSGIDTQYF. V usage is TRBV12-3 or TRBV12-4 and J usage is TRBJ2-3, with 14 bases identical to TRBD2. J was trimmed by 5 bases and V by 1 base; bases with no gene match: 8. The CDR3 has 18 amino acids.

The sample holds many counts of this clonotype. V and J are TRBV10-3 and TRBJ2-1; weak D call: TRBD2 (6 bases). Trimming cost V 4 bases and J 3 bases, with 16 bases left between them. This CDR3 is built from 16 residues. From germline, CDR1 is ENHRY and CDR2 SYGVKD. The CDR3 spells CAISAGGNYYYNEQFF. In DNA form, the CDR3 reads TGTGCCATCAGTGCCGGAGGGAACTACTACTACAATGAGCAGTTCTTC.

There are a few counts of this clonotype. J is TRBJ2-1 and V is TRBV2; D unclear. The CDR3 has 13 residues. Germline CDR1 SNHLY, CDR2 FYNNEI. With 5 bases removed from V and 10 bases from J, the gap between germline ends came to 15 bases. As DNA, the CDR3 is TGTGCCAGCAGTACCGACGGCTTTTCGGAGCAGTTCTTC. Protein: CASSTDGFSEQFF.

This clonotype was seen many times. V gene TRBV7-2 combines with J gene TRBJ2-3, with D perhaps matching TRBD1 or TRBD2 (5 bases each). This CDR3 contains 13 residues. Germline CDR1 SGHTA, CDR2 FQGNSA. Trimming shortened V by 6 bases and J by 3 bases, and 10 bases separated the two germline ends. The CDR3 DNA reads TGTGCCAGCAGACCGGGACCTACAGATACGCAGTATTTT. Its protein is CASRPGPTDTQYF.

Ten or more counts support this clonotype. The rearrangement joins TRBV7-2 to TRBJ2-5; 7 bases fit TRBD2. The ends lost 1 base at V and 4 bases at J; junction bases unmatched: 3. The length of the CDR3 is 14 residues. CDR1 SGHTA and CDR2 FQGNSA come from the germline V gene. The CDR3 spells CASSLGPSGETQYF. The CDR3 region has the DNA TGTGCCAGCAGCTTAGGGCCTAGCGGAGAGACCCAGTACTTC.

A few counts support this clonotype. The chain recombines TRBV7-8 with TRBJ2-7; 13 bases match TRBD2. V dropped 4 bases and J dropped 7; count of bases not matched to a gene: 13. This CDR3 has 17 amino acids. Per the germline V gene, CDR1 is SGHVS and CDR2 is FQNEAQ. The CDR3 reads CASSYHFGLAGAKEQYF. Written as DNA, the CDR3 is TGTGCCAGCAGCTACCATTTTGGACTAGCGGGAGCTAAAGAGCAGTACTTC.

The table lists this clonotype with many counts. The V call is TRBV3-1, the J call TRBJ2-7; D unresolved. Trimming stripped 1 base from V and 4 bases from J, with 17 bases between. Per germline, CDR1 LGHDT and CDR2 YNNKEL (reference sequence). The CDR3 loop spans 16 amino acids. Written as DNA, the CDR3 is TGTGCCAGCAGCCAAGGGAAATCGGTCCTAAGGTACGAGCAGTACTTC. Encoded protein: CASSQGKSVLRYEQYF.

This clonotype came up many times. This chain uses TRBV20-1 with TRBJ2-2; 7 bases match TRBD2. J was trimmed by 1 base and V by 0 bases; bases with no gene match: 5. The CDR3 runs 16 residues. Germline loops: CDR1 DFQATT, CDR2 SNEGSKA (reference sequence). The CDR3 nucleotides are TGCAGTGCTAGAGATCGCGGGAGAGAGAACACCGGGGAGCTGTTTTTT. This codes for CSARDRGRENTGELFF.